The rows below give T cell receptor beta chains drawn from one sample of a study of blood T cell repertoires in COVID-19. Here immunoSEQ multiplex PCR was the method, and the copy in TCRdb shows in-frame clones only, minus some. The sample includes under 250,000 clones, 70% to 90% of them seen just once. The sample was peripheral blood. Receptors originate from a man aged 18-30 years with active or convalescent COVID-19. The CDR3 runs from the conserved cysteine through the conserved F or W. Fields, in order: V gene, D gene, J gene, CDR3 DNA, CDR3 protein. The D gene is left open where the match is weak.

>TRBV11-2|TRBD2|TRBJ2-7
TGTGCCAGCAGCTTAGAGGGCGGGAGAATCCACGAGCAGTACTTC
CASSLEGGRIHEQYF
>TRBV20-1|-|TRBJ1-1
TGCAGTGCTCCGGGGGGGACTGAAGCTTTCTTT
CSAPGGTEAFF
>TRBV29-1|-|TRBJ1-3
TGCAGCGTTGAAGAGGGGGCCCTCGGAAACACCATATATTTT
CSVEEGALGNTIYF
>TRBV9|TRBD2|TRBJ2-1
TGTGCCAGCAGCGTAGGCGCTAGCGGATCCTACAATGAGCAGTTCTTC
CASSVGASGSYNEQFF
>TRBV19|TRBD1|TRBJ2-2
TGTGCCAGTAGGACCACCTCCCGGACAGGGCTCCACCTACACACCGGGGAGCTGTTTTTT
CASRTTSRTGLHLHTGELFF
>TRBV10-1|-|TRBJ2-5
TGCGCCAGCAGTGAATGGGGCCGCTGTTGGCAAAAGACCCAGTACTTC
CASSEWGRCWQKTQYF
>TRBV5-1|-|TRBJ2-1
TGCGCCAGCAGCTTGGGATACCGGGACTGGGTCGTGCACAATGAGCAGTTCTTC
CASSLGYRDWVVHNEQFF
>TRBV12-3/TRBV12-4|-|TRBJ2-7
TGTGCCAGCAGTTCCAGCGGGTCCTACGAGCAGTACTTC
CASSSSGSYEQYF
>TRBV19|-|TRBJ2-7
TGTGCCAGTAGCCGAGGGCCAGCTTACGAGCAGTACTTC
CASSRGPAYEQYF
>TRBV20-1|-|TRBJ2-5
TGCAGCGCCGGGGGTTGGGAGACCCAGTACTTC
CSAGGWETQYF
>TRBV2|-|TRBJ2-6
TGTGCCAGCCTCCTATTTCAAAGCTCTGGGGCCAACGTCCTGACTTTC
CASLLFQSSGANVLTF
>TRBV27|-|TRBJ1-3
TGTGCCAGCAGTTCGCCAGGGTCTGGAAACACCATATATTTT
CASSSPGSGNTIYF
>TRBV6-4|TRBD1|TRBJ2-3
TGTGCCAGCAGTGACTCTTTTACAGGGGATCATACGCAGTATTTT
CASSDSFTGDHTQYF
>TRBV7-8|-|TRBJ2-3
TGTGCCAGCAGCTTAGTAAGGCAAGGACTATCAAAGGTGGATACGCAGTATTTT
CASSLVRQGLSKVDTQYF